The 11 T cell receptor beta chains listed next were all sequenced from one sample in a study of CD4 T cells in relation to SARS-CoV-2 and coronaviruses. Libraries were prepared by immunoSEQ multiplex PCR; TCRdb keeps only in-frame clonotypes and omits some of them. The repertoire holds around 41,000 clones, with nearly 85% as singletons. Their antigens are not known. Sequenced input: naive CD4+ T cells from PBMCs, cultured in vitro. Subset described: naive CD4+ T cells isolated by negative enrichment. The receptors derive from an adult with COVID-19.

The genes are TRBV10-2 and TRBJ2-7; 9 bases fit TRBD1. This CDR3 region has 14 residues. The germline CDR1 and CDR2 sequences are WSHSY and SAAADI. V shed 2 bases, J shed 2 bases, and the junction held 1 base outside the gene matches. The CDR3 DNA reads as TGCGCCAGCAGTGAGAACAGGGGGCCCTACGAGCAGTACTTC. Protein: CASSENRGPYEQYF.

This sequence joins TRBV19 and TRBJ1-5; 7 bases align to TRBD1. Germline V gives CDR1 LNHDA, CDR2 SQIVND (reference sequence). V was clipped by 8 bases and J by 0 bases; unmatched bases: 7. The CDR3 spans 15 residues. The CDR3 nucleotides read TGTGCCAGTGTGACAGGGAGCTATAGCAATCAGCCCCAGCATTTT. Encoded protein: CASVTGSYSNQPQHF.

This clone has a single count. The V gene is TRBV5-5, the J gene TRBJ2-5; unclear D gene. The V end was cut by 1 base, the J end by 5 bases, with 9 bases between. The CDR3 spans 13 residues. Germline V lookup: CDR1 SGHKS, CDR2 YYEKEE (reference sequence). CDR3 amino acids: CASSLIRFETQYF. CDR3 nucleotide sequence: TGTGCCAGCAGCTTGATACGGTTTGAGACCCAGTACTTC.

Only a few counts were recorded for this clone. V gene TRBV19 combines with J gene TRBJ1-1, with D possibly TRBD1 on 6 matching bases. Germline V gene data show CDR1 as LNHDA and CDR2 as SQIVND (reference sequence). The CDR3 has 15 residues. V gave up 7 bases and J gave up 2 bases, with 17 bases separating them. This CDR3 is CASIMMTGGNTEAFF. CDR3 sequence (DNA): TGTGCCAGTATTATGATGACAGGAGGAAACACTGAAGCTTTCTTT. The full variable domain, with the rest looked up from reference TRBV19 and TRBJ1-1, is DGGITQSPKYLFRKEGQNVTLSCEQNLNHDAMYWYRQDPGQGLRLIYYSQIVNDFQKGDIAEGYSVSREKKESFPLTVTSAQKNPTAFYLCASIMMTGGNTEAFFGQGTRLTVV.

V and J are TRBV11-2 and TRBJ2-5; D is unresolved. The CDR3 covers 12 residues. Germline CDR1 SGHAT, CDR2 FQNNGV. V gave up 3 bases and J gave up 5 bases, with 7 bases separating them. The CDR3 sequence: CASSLPTETQYF. In DNA, the CDR3 is TGTGCCAGCAGCTTGCCGACGGAGACCCAGTACTTC.

The rearrangement uses TRBV27 and TRBJ2-1; 8 bases match TRBD2. The CDR3 extends over 16 amino acids. V trimming: 3 bases; J trimming: 1 base; junction bases outside the gene matches: 5. Per germline, CDR1 MNHEY and CDR2 SMNVEV (reference sequence). Here the CDR3 reads CASSLVSGTSYNEQFF. In nucleotides, the CDR3 is TGTGCCAGCAGTTTGGTTAGCGGGACGTCCTACAATGAGCAGTTCTTC.

The rearrangement uses TRBV5-6 and TRBJ2-7; 10 bases are a match to TRBD2. The CDR3 covers 15 residues. Germline V lookup: CDR1 SGHDT, CDR2 YYEEEE. The ends lost 0 bases at V and 4 bases at J; junction bases unmatched: 4. The CDR3 DNA is TGTGCCAGCAGCTTGGACCTAGCGGGAGCGTACGAGCAGTACTTC. It specifies CASSLDLAGAYEQYF.

This sequence joins TRBV4-2 and TRBJ1-5; 7 nucleotides match TRBD1. J lost 4 bases, V lost 0 bases, and 0 bases had no gene match. Germline values: CDR1 LGHNA, CDR2 YNFKEQ. CDR3 length: 14 amino acids. Written as DNA, the CDR3 is TGTGCCAGCAGCCAAGACAGGGGGAATCAGCCCCAGCATTTT. Protein: CASSQDRGNQPQHF.

A word on this clone: The same CDR3 can be traced to other DNA sequences in this sample. V is TRBV2 and J is TRBJ1-5; the match to TRBD1 covers 11 bases. V was pared by 6 bases and J by 4 bases, with 2 bases of the junction left unmatched. The CDR3 has 14 amino acids. Germline lookup yields CDR1 SNHLY and CDR2 FYNNEI. CDR3: CASSGTGGNQPQHF. The CDR3 nucleotides are TGTGCCAGCAGCGGGACAGGGGGAAATCAGCCCCAGCATTTT.

This clone was seen only once. The rearrangement uses TRBV6-6 and TRBJ1-2; D is ambiguous. CDR3 length equals 13 residues. The V end was cut by 0 bases, the J end by 6 bases, with 8 bases between. Germline CDR1 MNHNY, CDR2 SVGAGI (reference sequence). CDR3 DNA sequence: TGTGCCAGCAGTTACTCGACGGGGAATGGCTACACCTTC. Translated: CASSYSTGNGYTF.

The chain couples TRBV7-2 to TRBJ2-5; D not certain. The ends were cut back, 0 bases at V and 5 bases at J, with 4 bases in the middle. CDR1 and CDR2 from the germline V gene are SGHTA and FQGNSA. The CDR3 has 12 residues. CDR3 sequence: CASSLARETQYF. The CDR3 DNA is TGTGCCAGCAGCTTAGCGAGGGAGACCCAGTACTTC.